The 26 T cell receptor beta chains in this list originate from one sample, sequenced in a study of shared clonotypes between healthy human individuals. Generated by immunoSEQ multiplex PCR, the TCRdb table keeps only in-frame clones and is missing some. Of 1,400,000 or so clones listed, 98% to 99% are singletons. Sequencing was done on a sample of naive CD4+ T cells sorted from blood. Subset denoted: CD45RA+ positively selected. The receptors were sampled from a young man in good health.

CDR3 nucleotide sequence: TGTGCCAGCTCGGAGCGGGGGAACTACGAGCAGTACTTC. Encoded protein: CASSERGNYEQYF. The chain is built from TRBV18 and TRBJ2-7, with 8 positions matching TRBD2. The J segment lost 3 bases and the V segment lost 6 bases, leaving 4 bases of the junction unmatched. The CDR3 has 13 amino acids. Germline V gene lookup returns CDR1 KGHSH and CDR2 LQKENI.

The chain carries TRBV5-1 and TRBJ2-7; the D gene is possibly TRBD2 (7 bases). The germline V gene encodes CDR1 SGHRS and CDR2 YFSETQ. V lost 4 bases and J lost 7, with 24 bases in between. The CDR3 is 16 amino acids. The CDR3 bases are TGCGCCAGCAGCGCCTCGCTAGGGGGACTACTTGAAGAGCAGTACTTC. Its protein product is CASSASLGGLLEEQYF.

The chain joins TRBV28 to TRBJ1-2, with 7 nucleotides matching TRBD1. The CDR3 covers 16 residues. Per germline, CDR1 MDHEN and CDR2 SYDVKM. The trim removed 1 base at V and 4 bases at J, leaving 9 bases unmatched. CDR3 sequence reads: CASSLLQGRGGYGYTF. CDR3 nucleotides: TGTGCCAGCAGTTTATTACAGGGGCGAGGTGGCTATGGCTACACCTTC.

This sequence joins TRBV7-2 and TRBJ2-7; D is tentatively TRBD1 or TRBD2 (6 bases each). Germline CDR1 is SGHTA and CDR2 is FQGNSA. V dropped 5 bases and J dropped 3 bases, with 17 bases sitting between them. The CDR3 loop spans 15 amino acids. The CDR3, as DNA: TGTGCCAGCAGCCCGACCGGGGGCAGGAACTACGAGCAGTACTTC. As protein: CASSPTGGRNYEQYF.

The chain uses TRBV28 and TRBJ2-7, with D unresolved. The ends were cut back, 3 bases at V and 0 bases at J, with 6 bases in the middle. The CDR3 extends over 13 amino acids. The germline V gene has CDR1 MDHEN and CDR2 SYDVKM. CDR3 nucleotide sequence: TGTGCCAGCAGTTTGTGGGACTCCTACGAGCAGTACTTC. Its translation: CASSLWDSYEQYF.

CDR3 sequence: CSVEGLRGSRTDTQYF. The CDR3 region has the DNA TGCAGCGTTGAAGGATTAAGGGGGTCTAGGACAGATACGCAGTATTTT. The V gene is TRBV29-1, the J gene TRBJ2-3; possibly TRBD1 for D (6 bases). Trimming shortened V by 1 base and J by 3 bases, and 17 bases separated the two germline ends. CDR3 length: 16 amino acids. Germline CDR1 reads SQVTM; CDR2 reads ANQGSEA.

The chain links TRBV28 to TRBJ1-1, with D perhaps TRBD1 (5 bases). The germline V gene has CDR1 MDHEN and CDR2 SYDVKM. The ends were cut back, 6 bases at V and 6 bases at J, with 23 bases in the middle. The CDR3 covers 16 residues. The CDR3 here is CASSPRVGSGKPEAFF. CDR3 DNA: TGTGCCAGCAGCCCCAGGGTCGGGTCAGGGAAACCTGAAGCTTTCTTT.

The genes are TRBV6-1 and TRBJ2-7, with D possibly being TRBD1 (6 bases). The CDR3 covers 15 residues. The germline V gene has CDR1 MNHNS and CDR2 SASEGT. The V end was cut by 5 bases, the J end by 2 bases, with 16 bases between. As DNA, the CDR3 is TGTGCCAGCAGTAGCACGTCACAGGGAGCCTACGAGCAGTACTTC. Translation gives CASSSTSQGAYEQYF.

This chain uses TRBV5-1 with TRBJ2-7, with TRBD2 matching 9 bases. The CDR3 loop spans 14 amino acids. Germline lookup yields CDR1 SGHRS and CDR2 YFSETQ. Trimming took 4 bases from V and 7 from J; bases not matched to a gene: 9. The chain's CDR3 is CASSEVAGAKEQYF. CDR3 DNA: TGCGCCAGCAGCGAGGTAGCGGGAGCCAAAGAGCAGTACTTC.

This chain connects TRBV7-3 to TRBJ2-5, with D maybe TRBD1 (6 bases). The CDR3 is 13 residues long. V was clipped by 5 bases and J by 0 bases, with 7 bases between them. The germline V gene has CDR1 SGHTA and CDR2 FQGTGA. CDR3 amino acids: CASSRTDQETQYF. CDR3 nucleotides: TGTGCCAGCAGCCGGACAGACCAAGAGACCCAGTACTTC.

The chain is built from TRBV11-2 and TRBJ1-1; 8 positions match TRBD1. The CDR3 covers 16 residues. V was clipped by 8 bases and J by 4 bases; unmatched bases: 15. Germline loops: CDR1 SGHAT, CDR2 FQNNGV. CDR3 residues: CASSFLWAGGRTEAFF. CDR3 coding DNA: TGTGCCAGCTCTTTTCTATGGGCAGGGGGCCGCACTGAAGCTTTCTTT.

The V and J genes are TRBV19 and TRBJ2-2; D is ambiguous. V was shortened by 5 bases and J by 0 bases, with 13 bases between the two germline ends. Germline lookup yields CDR1 LNHDA and CDR2 SQIVND (reference sequence). There are 16 residues in the CDR3. The CDR3 DNA sequence: TGTGCCAGTAGTCTAGGTCGGCAGGCGAACACCGGGGAGCTGTTTTTT. Protein sequence: CASSLGRQANTGELFF.

The genes are TRBV5-6 and TRBJ2-7, with no clear D. Germline values: CDR1 SGHDT, CDR2 YYEEEE. The V end was cut by 2 bases, the J end by 2 bases, with 5 bases between. The length of the CDR3 is 12 residues. Written as DNA, the CDR3 is TGTGCCAGCAGCTTTGACACCTACGAGCAGTACTTC. Protein sequence: CASSFDTYEQYF.

The V call is TRBV9, the J call TRBJ2-5; D is perhaps TRBD2 (7 bases). Trimming shortened V by 1 base and J by 2 bases, and 15 bases separated the two germline ends. This CDR3 comprises 16 residues. Germline lookup yields CDR1 SGDLS and CDR2 YYNGEE. The CDR3 coding sequence is TGTGCCAGCAGCGTAAGTCTGGGAGGGGGTCAAGAGACCCAGTACTTC. Its translation is CASSVSLGGGQETQYF.

CDR3 sequence: CASSQELPYEQYF. As DNA, the CDR3 is TGTGCCAGCAGCCAAGAACTGCCCTACGAGCAGTACTTC. The genes are TRBV4-2 and TRBJ2-7; no firm D call. Between the trimmed V and J ends, which lost 0 bases and 2 bases, there was a span of 5 bases. The CDR3 covers 13 residues. Germline loops: CDR1 LGHNA, CDR2 YNFKEQ.

This rearrangement joins TRBV5-1 to TRBJ1-2; TRBD1 aligns across 7 bases. The CDR3 loop spans 17 amino acids. Losses at the gene ends were 1 base for V and 4 bases for J; bases not matched to a gene: 13. From germline, CDR1 is SGHRS and CDR2 YFSETQ. CDR3 protein: CASSLRSQGTWGYGYTF. CDR3 in DNA: TGCGCCAGCAGCTTGCGGTCACAGGGGACCTGGGGCTATGGCTACACCTTC. The entire variable domain, with the rest obtained from reference TRBV5-1 and TRBJ1-2, is as follows: KAGVTQTPRYLIKTRGQQVTLSCSPISGHRSVSWYQQTPGQGLQFLFEYFSETQRNKGNFPGRFSGRQFSNSRSEMNVSTLELGDSALYLCASSLRSQGTWGYGYTFGSGTRLTVV.

The chain joins TRBV27 to TRBJ2-7; 10 bases fit TRBD2. This CDR3 is built from 15 residues. The trim removed 7 bases at V and 3 bases at J, leaving 9 bases unmatched. Germline-derived CDR1 and CDR2 are MNHEY and SMNVEV (reference sequence). CDR3 coding DNA: TGTGCCAGCAAATACCAACTAGCGGGAAGCTACGAGCAGTACTTC. It is translated as CASKYQLAGSYEQYF.

This rearrangement joins TRBV7-3 to TRBJ2-3; maybe TRBD2 (5 bases). CDR1 and CDR2 (germline): SGHTA, FQGTGA. This CDR3 is built from 16 residues. V dropped 5 bases and J dropped 2 bases, with 17 bases sitting between them. CDR3 DNA sequence: TGTGCCAGCAGCGCCCAGACTACCGGCTACACAGATACGCAGTATTTT. The encoded protein is CASSAQTTGYTDTQYF.

This chain joins TRBV5-1 and TRBJ2-7; 9 bases agree with TRBD2. CDR1 SGHRS and CDR2 YFSETQ come from the germline V gene. The CDR3 consists of 16 residues. The junction had 8 bases not matched to a gene; V was cut back by 4 bases and J by 0 bases. In DNA form, the CDR3 reads TGCGCCAGCAGCCGCGTTAGCGGGGGAAGCTCCTACGAGCAGTACTTC. Protein product: CASSRVSGGSSYEQYF.

This chain links TRBV9 with TRBJ2-1; tentative D call: TRBD1 (6 bases). This CDR3 is 13 amino acids long. Per the germline V gene, CDR1 is SGDLS and CDR2 is YYNGEE. V dropped 4 bases and J dropped 9 bases, with 14 bases sitting between them. In nucleotides, the CDR3 is TGTGCCAGCAGCCCCAGGGACATCACTGAGCAGTTCTTC. Protein: CASSPRDITEQFF.

The V and J genes are TRBV5-4 and TRBJ2-7, with TRBD2 matching over 7 bases. After removal of 2 bases from V and 5 bases from J, the junction contained 7 bases not matched to a gene. The germline V gene has CDR1 SGHNT and CDR2 YYREEE (reference sequence). CDR3 length equals 14 residues. CDR3 loop: CASSLSGRANEQYF. CDR3 bases: TGTGCCAGCAGCTTAAGTGGGAGGGCCAACGAGCAGTACTTC.

This clone was picked up one time. The chain has TRBV9 and TRBJ2-5; TRBD2 might be the D (6 bases). CDR3 size: 16 residues. Germline-derived CDR1 and CDR2 are SGDLS and YYNGEE. Trimming stripped 0 bases from V and 5 bases from J, with 17 bases between. This CDR3 reads CASSVDPGRPGETQYF. CDR3 DNA: TGTGCCAGCAGCGTAGATCCGGGGAGGCCGGGGGAGACCCAGTACTTC.

The chain uses TRBV7-6 and TRBJ1-4, with D uncertain. Trimming removed 1 base at V and 5 bases at J, with 8 bases between. Germline lookup yields CDR1 SGHVS and CDR2 FNYEAQ. CDR3 length equals 14 residues. CDR3 residues: CASSLGVENEKLFF. The DNA of the CDR3 is TGTGCCAGCAGCTTAGGGGTGGAGAATGAAAAACTGTTTTTT.

The rearrangement joins TRBV7-3 to TRBJ2-3; no clear D gene. The CDR3 covers 14 residues. Trimming shortened V by 5 bases and J by 5 bases, and 14 bases separated the two germline ends. Germline V gives CDR1 SGHTA, CDR2 FQGTGA. The CDR3: CASSPFIGIDTQYF. DNA of the CDR3: TGTGCCAGCAGCCCCTTTATTGGGATAGATACGCAGTATTTT.

About this clone itself: A read error may produce the germline difference seen at one junction end. The V gene is TRBV7-2, the J gene TRBJ2-7, with D possibly being TRBD1 (6 bases). Germline V lookup: CDR1 SGHTA, CDR2 FQGNSA. This CDR3 has 11 amino acids. For the CDR3, the DNA is TGTGCCAGCAGTTCAGGGGTCTCACTTCACTTC. It codes for CASSSGVSLHF.

The chain carries TRBV6-5 and TRBJ2-7, with D possibly called TRBD1 or TRBD2 (5 bases each). Germline CDR1 reads MNHEY; CDR2 reads SVGAGI. V lost 8 bases to trimming and J lost 3 bases, with 8 bases between them. This CDR3 has 11 residues. CDR3 region: CASGGYYEQYF. Here the CDR3 DNA reads TGTGCCAGCGGGGGTTACTACGAGCAGTACTTC.